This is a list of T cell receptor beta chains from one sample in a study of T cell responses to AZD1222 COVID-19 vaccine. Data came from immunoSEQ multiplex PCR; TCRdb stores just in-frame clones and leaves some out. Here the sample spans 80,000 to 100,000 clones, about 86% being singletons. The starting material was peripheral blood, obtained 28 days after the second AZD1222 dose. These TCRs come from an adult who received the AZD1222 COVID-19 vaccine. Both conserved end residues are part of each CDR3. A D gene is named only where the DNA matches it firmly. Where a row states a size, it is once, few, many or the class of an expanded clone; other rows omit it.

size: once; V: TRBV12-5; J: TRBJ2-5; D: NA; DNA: TGTGCTAGTGGTTTCACAGGGTTGGATGCGGGAGAGACCCAGTACTTC; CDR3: CASGFTGLDAGETQYF
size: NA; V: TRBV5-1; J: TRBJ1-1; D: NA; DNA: TGCGCCAGCAGCTTGGGGCCAGCAATTGAAGCTTTCTTT; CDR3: CASSLGPAIEAFF
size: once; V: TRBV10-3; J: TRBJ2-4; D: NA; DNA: TGTGCCACCCCGGCCCCGCTAGCACCCAAAAACATTCAGTACTTC; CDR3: CATPAPLAPKNIQYF
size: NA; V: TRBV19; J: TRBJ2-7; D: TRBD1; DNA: TGTGCCAGTAGTTCCTCCGACAGGGACGAGCAGTACTTC; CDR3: CASSSSDRDEQYF
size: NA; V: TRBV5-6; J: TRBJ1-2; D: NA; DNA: TGTGCCAGCAGCCCCCGTCCAGGCGGAGACTATGGCTACACCTTC; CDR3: CASSPRPGGDYGYTF
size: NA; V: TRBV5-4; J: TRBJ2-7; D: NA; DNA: TGTGCCAGCAGCCGGAGGGGAAACTCCTACGAGCAGTACTTC; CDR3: CASSRRGNSYEQYF
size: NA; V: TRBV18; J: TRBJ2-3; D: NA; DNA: TGTGCCAGCTCGCCGGTAGGGGATACGCAGTATTTT; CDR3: CASSPVGDTQYF
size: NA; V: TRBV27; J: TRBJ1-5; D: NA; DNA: TGTGCCAGCAGTTCCTCCGGGACGGGGATCAATCAGCCCCAGCATTTT; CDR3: CASSSSGTGINQPQHF
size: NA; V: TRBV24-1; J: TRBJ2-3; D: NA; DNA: TGTGCCACCAGTGATTCTAGGACTAGCACAGATACGCAGTATTTT; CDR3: CATSDSRTSTDTQYF
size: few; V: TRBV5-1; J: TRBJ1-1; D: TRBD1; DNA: TGCGCCAGCAGCTTGGACAGGGGGGACACTGAAGCTTTCTTT; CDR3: CASSLDRGDTEAFF
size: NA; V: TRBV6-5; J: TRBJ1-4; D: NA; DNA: TGTGCCAGCAGCCAGAATGGGGCAACTAATGAAAAACTGTTTTTT; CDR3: CASSQNGATNEKLFF
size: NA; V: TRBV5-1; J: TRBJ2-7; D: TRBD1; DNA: TGCGCCAGCAGCGAAGGACAGGGGTTCGAGCAGTACTTC; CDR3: CASSEGQGFEQYF
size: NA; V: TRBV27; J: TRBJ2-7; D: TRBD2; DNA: TGTGCCAGCAGTTGGGGTAGCGGGGGTTACGAGCAGTACTTC; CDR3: CASSWGSGGYEQYF